Each of the 29 T cell receptor beta chains below was sequenced from the same sample in a study of cytomegalovirus exposure and HLA in healthy donors. Both 60 Vbeta primers and 13 Jbeta primers went into the PCR. Libraries were prepared by immunoSEQ multiplex PCR; TCRdb keeps only in-frame clonotypes and omits some of them. The sample contains more than 90,000 clones, roughly 79% of which appear only once. Sequencing input: PBMCs. The source is a woman aged 65 to 85 in good health and CMV-seropositive.

V and J are TRBV30 and TRBJ2-3; D unclear. Germline-derived CDR1 and CDR2 are GTSNPN and SVGIG (reference sequence). The CDR3 consists of 12 residues. V gave up 3 bases and J gave up 5 bases, with 9 bases separating them. CDR3 sequence (DNA): TGTGCCTGGAGCCCACTCGAAGATACGCAGTATTTT. This translates into CAWSPLEDTQYF.

The chain couples TRBV29-1 to TRBJ1-5; the match to TRBD1 covers 7 bases. The J segment lost 0 bases and the V segment lost 6 bases, leaving 2 bases of the junction unmatched. Germline CDR1 SQVTM, CDR2 ANQGSEA. CDR3 length: 13 residues. The CDR3 sequence is CSVSGGSNQPQHF. CDR3 DNA sequence: TGCAGCGTGTCAGGGGGTAGCAATCAGCCCCAGCATTTT.

This sequence joins TRBV19 and TRBJ2-1; D is perhaps TRBD1 (5 bases). The germline V gene has CDR1 LNHDA and CDR2 SQIVND (reference sequence). V was trimmed by 0 bases and J by 0 bases, leaving 6 bases between them. The CDR3 has 15 residues. The CDR3 DNA follows: TGTGCCAGTAGTATAGAAGGGGTCTCCTACAATGAGCAGTTCTTC. Its protein is CASSIEGVSYNEQFF.

The chain combines TRBV28 with TRBJ1-4, with 7 nucleotides matching TRBD1. The V and J ends lost 5 bases and 6 bases, in that order; junction bases with no gene match: 6. The CDR3 is 14 residues long. The germline V gene encodes CDR1 MDHEN and CDR2 SYDVKM. In DNA form, the CDR3 reads TGTGCCAGCAGTATAAGACAGGGTCATGAAAAACTGTTTTTT. It is translated as CASSIRQGHEKLFF.

This clone was counted only a few times. The rearrangement uses TRBV10-2 and TRBJ1-5, with 7 bases fitting TRBD1. Germline CDR1 reads WSHSY; CDR2 reads SAAADI. With 7 bases clipped from V and 3 bases from J, the junction kept 6 bases outside the gene matches. The CDR3 consists of 14 residues. DNA for the CDR3: TGCGCCAGCAACGAACAGGGGCCCAATCAGCCCCAGCATTTT. It encodes CASNEQGPNQPQHF.

The chain employs TRBV11-3 and TRBJ2-7, with 8 bases identical to TRBD2. After removal of 5 bases from V and 4 bases from J, the junction contained 4 bases not matched to a gene. This CDR3 region has 13 residues. CDR1 and CDR2 (germline): SGHNT, YENEEA. The CDR3: CASSPGTSYEQYF. In DNA form, the CDR3 reads TGTGCCAGCAGCCCCGGGACTAGTTACGAGCAGTACTTC.

The table lists this clone with a few counts. The chain carries TRBV19 and TRBJ1-1; D is uncertain. Trimming stripped 6 bases from V and 4 bases from J, with 12 bases between. The CDR3 runs to 13 residues. The germline CDR1 and CDR2 sequences are LNHDA and SQIVND (reference sequence). The CDR3 here is CASRGGGVTEAFF. The CDR3, as DNA: TGTGCCAGTAGAGGAGGCGGGGTCACTGAAGCTTTCTTT.

The chain joins TRBV6-6 to TRBJ2-7, with a possible D match to TRBD1 (6 bases). Trimming removed 2 bases at V and 4 bases at J, with 12 bases between. CDR3 length: 14 amino acids. CDR1 and CDR2 from the germline V gene are MNHNY and SVGAGI (reference sequence). The CDR3 nucleotides are TGTGCCAGCAGTTACCCGGAGAGGGGGTACGAGCAGTACTTC. Encoded protein: CASSYPERGYEQYF.

This chain joins TRBV19 and TRBJ2-5, with D possibly being TRBD2 (6 bases). In germline, CDR1 is LNHDA, CDR2 SQIVND (reference sequence). Trimming took off 4 bases at V and 2 bases at J, with 23 bases between the two ends. This CDR3 contains 18 residues. CDR3 residues: CASSTRPQLAGSQETQYF. CDR3 nucleotide sequence: TGTGCCAGTAGTACTCGACCCCAACTAGCCGGGTCTCAAGAGACCCAGTACTTC.

Here the CDR3 DNA reads TGCGCCAGCAGCTGGGGACAGGAGCCTTACGAGCAGTACTTC. It specifies CASSWGQEPYEQYF. The rearrangement uses TRBV5-1 and TRBJ2-7; 8 bases are shared with TRBD1. V dropped 3 bases and J dropped 4; count of bases not matched to a gene: 6. This CDR3 has 14 amino acids. Germline CDR1 reads SGHRS; CDR2 reads YFSETQ.

The chain recombines TRBV11-2 with TRBJ2-2; D possibly corresponds to TRBD2 (6 bases). Germline loops: CDR1 SGHAT, CDR2 FQNNGV. The V end lost 2 bases, the J end lost 4 bases, and 11 bases lay between the germline ends. CDR3 size: 15 residues. This CDR3 reads CASSLTGAITGELFF. For the CDR3, the DNA is TGTGCCAGCAGCTTAACGGGAGCAATCACCGGGGAGCTGTTTTTT.

Remarks on this clone: The sample carries other DNA sequences with the same CDR3. The chain uses TRBV30 and TRBJ2-2, with 9 positions matching TRBD1. The CDR3 covers 14 residues. Germline V gene data show CDR1 as GTSNPN and CDR2 as SVGIG (reference sequence). After removal of 2 bases from V and 9 bases from J, the junction contained 7 bases not matched to a gene. CDR3 nucleotides: TGTGCCTGGAGTAGGGGACAGGGAGTCCGGGAGCTGTTTTTT. As protein: CAWSRGQGVRELFF. Filled out from reference TRBV30 and TRBJ2-2, the complete variable domain reads SQTIHQWPATLVQPVGSPLSLECTVEGTSNPNLYWYRQAAGRGLQLLFYSVGIGQISSEVPQNLSASRPQDRQFILSSKKLLLSDSGFYLCAWSRGQGVRELFFGEGSRLTVL.

The chain recombines TRBV4-3 with TRBJ2-1, with 7 positions matching TRBD2. The CDR3 consists of 16 residues. Germline lookup yields CDR1 LGHNA and CDR2 YSLEER. The J segment lost 0 bases and the V segment lost 6 bases, leaving 8 bases of the junction unmatched. The CDR3 loop reads CASRPTSSGSYNEQFF. The DNA of the CDR3 is TGCGCCAGCAGACCCACCTCTAGCGGCTCCTACAATGAGCAGTTCTTC.

The chain links TRBV14 to TRBJ1-2; TRBD1 aligns across 7 bases. Germline lookup yields CDR1 SGHDN and CDR2 FVKESK. The length of the CDR3 is 15 residues. V gave up 4 bases and J gave up 6 bases; unmatched junction bases: 11. The CDR3 is CASSLLQQGKDGYTF. CDR3 coding DNA: TGTGCCAGCAGCCTCCTACAACAGGGGAAAGATGGCTACACCTTC.

V and J are TRBV30 and TRBJ1-2; no clear D gene. Trimming shortened V by 2 bases and J by 0 bases, and 10 bases separated the two germline ends. This CDR3 is 14 amino acids long. The germline gives CDR1 GTSNPN, CDR2 SVGIG (reference sequence). The CDR3 region has the DNA TGTGCCTGGAGTTTTTCGGGGTCTAACTATGGCTACACCTTC. This codes for CAWSFSGSNYGYTF. The whole variable domain, remainder taken from reference TRBV30 and TRBJ1-2, is SQTIHQWPATLVQPVGSPLSLECTVEGTSNPNLYWYRQAAGRGLQLLFYSVGIGQISSEVPQNLSASRPQDRQFILSSKKLLLSDSGFYLCAWSFSGSNYGYTFGSGTRLTVV.

The genes are TRBV13 and TRBJ2-5, with TRBD1 matching over 9 bases. Germline V CDR1 and CDR2: PRHDT, FYEKMQ (reference sequence). V lost 5 bases, J lost 4 bases, and 11 bases stayed unmatched. The CDR3 is made up of 16 amino acids. CDR3: CASSELGQGIGETQYF. CDR3 nucleotides: TGTGCCAGCAGCGAACTGGGACAGGGCATCGGAGAGACCCAGTACTTC. Filled out from reference TRBV13 and TRBJ2-5, the complete variable domain reads AAGVIQSPRHLIKEKRETATLKCYPIPRHDTVYWYQQGPGQDPQFLISFYEKMQSDKGSIPDRFSAQQFSDYHSELNMSSLELGDSALYFCASSELGQGIGETQYFGPGTRLLVL.

This chain connects TRBV7-2 to TRBJ1-4; D perhaps matches TRBD1 (5 bases). The CDR3 has 13 amino acids. Looked up from germline, CDR1 is SGHTA and CDR2 is FQGNSA. The ends were cut back, 5 bases at V and 8 bases at J, with 12 bases in the middle. CDR3 sequence: CASSTGGEEKLFF. The DNA for the CDR3 is TGTGCCAGCAGCACGGGGGGAGAAGAAAAACTGTTTTTT.

The J gene is TRBJ2-3, the V gene TRBV7-9; D possibly corresponds to TRBD2 (5 bases). This CDR3 comprises 16 residues. Germline V lookup: CDR1 SEHNR, CDR2 FQNEAQ (reference sequence). The V and J ends lost 1 base and 1 base respectively, with 12 bases between them. The CDR3 loop reads CASSLGVYGGTDTQYF. CDR3 nucleotide sequence: TGTGCCAGCAGCTTAGGGGTCTACGGGGGCACAGATACGCAGTATTTT.

This sequence joins TRBV5-8 and TRBJ2-5; 9 bases line up with TRBD1. With the DNA end fitting TRBJ2-7 better, the J assignment may be wrong. The CDR3 totals 16 residues. Germline CDR1 SGHTS, CDR2 YDEGEE. The CDR3 nucleotides are TGTGCCAGCAGCTTGGCCTTGGGACAGGGATTTCACGAGCAGTACTTC. This gives the protein CASSLALGQGFHEQYF.

The chain joins TRBV5-8 to TRBJ1-5; D is possibly TRBD1 (5 bases). Per the germline V gene, CDR1 is SGHTS and CDR2 is YDEGEE. The CDR3 is made up of 18 amino acids. Trimming took off 6 bases at V and 0 bases at J, with 22 bases between the two ends. The CDR3 DNA follows: TGTGCCAGCAACCGACAGAAAGTGACTCAATATAGCAATCAGCCCCAGCATTTT. It encodes CASNRQKVTQYSNQPQHF.

The V call is TRBV19, the J call TRBJ2-1, with TRBD2 matching 8 bases. J was trimmed by 3 bases and V by 3 bases; bases with no gene match: 7. Germline CDR1 and CDR2: LNHDA and SQIVND (reference sequence). The CDR3 has 16 amino acids. CDR3 in amino acids: CASSIPGRAFYNEQFF. The CDR3 bases are TGTGCCAGTAGTATTCCCGGGAGGGCCTTCTACAATGAGCAGTTCTTC.

This clone was detected only a few times. The CDR3 loop is CASSRTGLGGYTF. The DNA of the CDR3 is TGTGCCAGCAGCCGGACAGGGCTTGGAGGCTACACCTTC. The rearrangement joins TRBV5-8 to TRBJ1-2, with 8 nucleotides matching TRBD1. This CDR3 comprises 13 residues. Germline trimming cut 4 bases from V and 8 bases from J; bases unmatched to any gene: 7. Per the germline V gene, CDR1 is SGHTS and CDR2 is YDEGEE.

The chain couples TRBV19 to TRBJ2-5; perhaps TRBD2 as D (6 bases). CDR3 length: 16 residues. Germline-derived CDR1 and CDR2 are LNHDA and SQIVND (reference sequence). V was clipped by 5 bases and J by 3 bases, with 19 bases between them. DNA for the CDR3: TGTGCCAGTAGTGCCGCCCGCGGAGGGCCGGAAGAGACCCAGTACTTC. Amino acids: CASSAARGGPEETQYF. Using reference TRBV19 and TRBJ2-5 for the parts outside the CDR3, the full variable domain is DGGITQSPKYLFRKEGQNVTLSCEQNLNHDAMYWYRQDPGQGLRLIYYSQIVNDFQKGDIAEGYSVSREKKESFPLTVTSAQKNPTAFYLCASSAARGGPEETQYFGPGTRLLVL.

The chain is built from TRBV9 and TRBJ2-1, with 13 bases fitting TRBD2. V lost 4 bases and J lost 5; bases outside the gene matches: 9. This CDR3 region has 17 residues. Germline assignment: CDR1 SGDLS and CDR2 YYNGEE. CDR3 region: CASSQDRGTSGNNEQFF. The CDR3 DNA sequence: TGTGCCAGCAGCCAAGACCGGGGGACTAGCGGGAACAATGAGCAGTTCTTC.

The V and J genes are TRBV5-4 and TRBJ2-1; 9 nucleotides align to TRBD2. Per the germline V gene, CDR1 is SGHNT and CDR2 is YYREEE (reference sequence). The junction had 5 bases not matched to a gene; V was cut back by 2 bases and J by 5 bases. This CDR3 has 15 residues. DNA for the CDR3: TGTGCCAGCAGCTTACAGACTAGCGGCAACAATGAGCAGTTCTTC. Residues: CASSLQTSGNNEQFF.

The chain recombines TRBV7-3 with TRBJ2-2, with 9 bases matching TRBD2. The CDR3 loop spans 20 amino acids. V lost 1 base, J lost 6 bases, and 18 bases stayed unmatched. CDR1 is SGHTA and CDR2 is FQGTGA in the germline V gene. DNA of the CDR3: TGTGCCAGCAGCTTAAGAGGCGGGAGGGCCGTTGTCGGTCGGTCCGGGGAGCTGTTTTTT. Translated: CASSLRGGRAVVGRSGELFF.

The J gene is TRBJ2-3, the V gene TRBV15; no definite D call. Trimming removed 11 bases from V and 10 bases from J, with 22 bases in between. This CDR3 comprises 13 residues. The germline CDR1 and CDR2 sequences are LNHNV and YYDKDF (reference sequence). CDR3 coding DNA: TGTGCCGGCGGCCCCACACTCAAGGTAGCGCAGTATTTT. Its translation: CAGGPTLKVAQYF.

This chain uses TRBV6-5 with TRBJ1-2; D is possibly TRBD1 (6 bases). The CDR3 totals 13 residues. The germline V and J ends were trimmed by 7 bases and 6 bases, with 15 bases remaining between them. Germline V gene data show CDR1 as MNHEY and CDR2 as SVGAGI. CDR3 protein: CASTAGAWNGYTF. As DNA, the CDR3 is TGTGCCAGCACCGCAGGGGCGTGGAATGGCTACACCTTC.

The chain uses TRBV25-1 and TRBJ1-2, with 7 nucleotides matching TRBD1. After removal of 2 bases from V and 7 bases from J, the junction contained 13 bases not matched to a gene. CDR3 length: 16 residues. Germline V lookup: CDR1 MGHDK, CDR2 SYGVNS. Written as DNA, the CDR3 is TGTGCCAGCAGTGAAACAAGGACAGGACCTAGGAGTGGCTACACCTTC. Translating gives CASSETRTGPRSGYTF.